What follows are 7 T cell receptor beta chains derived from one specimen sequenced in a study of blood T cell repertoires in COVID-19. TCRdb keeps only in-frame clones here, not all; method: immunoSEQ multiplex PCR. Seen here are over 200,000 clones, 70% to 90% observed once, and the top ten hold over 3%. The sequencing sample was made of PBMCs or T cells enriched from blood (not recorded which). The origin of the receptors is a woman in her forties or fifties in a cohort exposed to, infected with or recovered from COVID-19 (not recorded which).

The chain's CDR3 is CASSPGLEKYQETQYF. CDR3 nucleotide sequence: TGTGCCAGCAGCCCCGGACTCGAAAAGTACCAAGAGACCCAGTACTTC. The chain couples TRBV13 to TRBJ2-5; TRBD2 is a possible D gene (5 bases). Germline-derived CDR1 and CDR2 are PRHDT and FYEKMQ (reference sequence). The length of the CDR3 is 16 residues. Deletions cut 5 bases from V and 0 bases from J, with 16 bases between.

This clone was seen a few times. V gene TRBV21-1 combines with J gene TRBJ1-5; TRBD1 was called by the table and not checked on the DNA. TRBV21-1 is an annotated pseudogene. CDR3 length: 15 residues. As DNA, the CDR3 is TGTGCCAGCAGTGGTTCTGGCCTTATCAATCAGCCCCAGCATTTT. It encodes CASSGSGLINQPQHF.

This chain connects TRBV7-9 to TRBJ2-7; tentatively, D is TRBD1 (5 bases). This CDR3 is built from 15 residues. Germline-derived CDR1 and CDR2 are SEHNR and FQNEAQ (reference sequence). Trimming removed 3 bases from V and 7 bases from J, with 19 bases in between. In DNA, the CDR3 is TGTGCCAGCAGCTTCACAGGTTCGTGGAGTAAAGAGCAGTACTTC. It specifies CASSFTGSWSKEQYF.

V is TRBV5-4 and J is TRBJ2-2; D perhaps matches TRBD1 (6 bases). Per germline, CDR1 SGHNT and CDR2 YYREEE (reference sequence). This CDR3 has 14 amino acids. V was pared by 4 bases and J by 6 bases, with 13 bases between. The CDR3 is CASSPTGLSGELFF. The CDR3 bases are TGTGCCAGCAGCCCTACAGGGTTGTCCGGGGAGCTGTTTTTT.

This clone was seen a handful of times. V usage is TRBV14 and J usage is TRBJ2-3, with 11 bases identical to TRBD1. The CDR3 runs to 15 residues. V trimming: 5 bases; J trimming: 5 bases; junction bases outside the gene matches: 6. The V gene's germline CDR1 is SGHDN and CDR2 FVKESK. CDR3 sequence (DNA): TGTGCCAGCAGCTTTTGGGACAGGGGGGGAGATACGCAGTATTTT. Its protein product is CASSFWDRGGDTQYF.

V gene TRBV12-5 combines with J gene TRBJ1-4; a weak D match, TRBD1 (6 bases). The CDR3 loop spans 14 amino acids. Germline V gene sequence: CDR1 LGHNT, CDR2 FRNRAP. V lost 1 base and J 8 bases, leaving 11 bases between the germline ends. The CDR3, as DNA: TGTGCTAGTGGTTTGGGGACAGTCGGAGAAAAACTGTTTTTT. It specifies CASGLGTVGEKLFF.

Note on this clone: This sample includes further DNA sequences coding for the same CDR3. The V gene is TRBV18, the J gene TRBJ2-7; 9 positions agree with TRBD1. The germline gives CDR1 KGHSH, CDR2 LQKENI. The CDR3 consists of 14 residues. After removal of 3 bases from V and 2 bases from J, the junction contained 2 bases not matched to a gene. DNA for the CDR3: TGTGCCAGCTCACCGCGACAGGGGGCCTACGAGCAGTACTTC. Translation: CASSPRQGAYEQYF.